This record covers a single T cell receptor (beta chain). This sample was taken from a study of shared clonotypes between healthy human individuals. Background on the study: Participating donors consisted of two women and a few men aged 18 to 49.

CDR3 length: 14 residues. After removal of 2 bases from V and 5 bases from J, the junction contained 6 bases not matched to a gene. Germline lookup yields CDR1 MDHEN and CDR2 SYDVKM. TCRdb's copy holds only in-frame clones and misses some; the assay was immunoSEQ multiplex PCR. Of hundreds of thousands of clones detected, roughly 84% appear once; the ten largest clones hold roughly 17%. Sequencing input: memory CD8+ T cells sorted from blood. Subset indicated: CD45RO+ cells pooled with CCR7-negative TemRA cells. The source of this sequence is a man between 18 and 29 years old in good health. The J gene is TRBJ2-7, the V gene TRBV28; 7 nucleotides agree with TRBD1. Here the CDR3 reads CASSLDRVPDEQYF. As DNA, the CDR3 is TGTGCCAGCAGTTTAGACAGGGTCCCCGACGAGCAGTACTTC.